This paragraph reports one T cell receptor beta chain. As yet, its antigen is unknown. The read ends 3 residues early relative to the CDR3; the germline J gene fills the gap. Germline CDR1 SGHRS, CDR2 YFSETQ. V gave up 0 bases and J gave up 5 bases; unmatched junction bases: 4. This CDR3 is 15 amino acids long. These data are taken from a study of T cells in women clearing cervical HPV infection. Points from the study as a whole: Repertoire richness, not evenness, was significantly elevated in CIN3+ cases versus controls.

The method was immunoSEQ multiplex PCR; TCRdb's version includes in-frame clones alone and lacks a portion of them. This repertoire includes 45,000 to 50,000 clones. This TCR was sampled from a woman between 18 and 75 years old with a cervical HPV16 infection that either progressed to CIN3+ or cleared (not recorded which). The chain carries TRBV5-1 and TRBJ2-3; 9 positions agree with TRBD2. Sequencing was performed on blood buffy coat. CDR3 in amino acids: CASSLGAGGEDTQYF. CDR3 DNA, as far as it was read: TGCGCCAGCAGCTTGGGAGCGGGGGGAGAAGATACG.